Each of the 27 T cell receptor beta chains below was sequenced from the same sample in a study of T cell changes during pregnancy in multiple sclerosis. Clones were sequenced by immunoSEQ multiplex PCR, and TCRdb holds only the in-frame ones, with some missing. The sample carries about 17,000 clones, 84% recorded once. The sequencing used CD8+ T cells from peripheral blood mononuclear cells, collected in the second trimester of pregnancy. All receptors come from a female donor in good health, enrolled as a control in a pregnancy study.

This sequence joins TRBV5-1 and TRBJ2-7, with D possibly TRBD1 on 5 matching bases. Germline CDR1 SGHRS, CDR2 YFSETQ. V shed 0 bases and J shed 2 bases, with 9 bases lying between them. This CDR3 region has 14 residues. The CDR3 DNA sequence: TGCGCCAGCAGCTTGGAGGGGATACCCTACGAGCAGTACTTC. Translating it yields CASSLEGIPYEQYF.

This rearrangement joins TRBV4-3 to TRBJ2-1; 10 bases align to TRBD1. The CDR3 is made up of 15 amino acids. CDR1 and CDR2 (germline): LGHNA, YSLEER. The ends lost 5 bases at V and 8 bases at J; junction bases unmatched: 9. CDR3 in amino acids: CASSSWDRGSDEQFF. The CDR3 DNA reads TGCGCCAGCAGCTCCTGGGACAGGGGTAGCGATGAGCAGTTCTTC.

This chain links TRBV11-2 with TRBJ2-7; D may be TRBD1 (6 bases). The ends were cut back, 5 bases at V and 5 bases at J, with 19 bases in the middle. The CDR3 totals 15 residues. Germline V gene sequence: CDR1 SGHAT, CDR2 FQNNGV. The CDR3 region is CASSGSGTPRDEQYF. CDR3 in DNA: TGTGCCAGCAGCGGGTCCGGGACACCGAGGGACGAGCAGTACTTC.

This chain uses TRBV5-6 with TRBJ1-2, with TRBD1 identical over 7 bases. Germline CDR1 and CDR2: SGHDT and YYEEEE. The CDR3 has 15 residues. V dropped 1 base and J dropped 2; count of bases not matched to a gene: 5. The CDR3 DNA sequence: TGTGCCAGCAGCTTGTATGGGACAGTCAACTATGGCTACACCTTC. The encoded protein is CASSLYGTVNYGYTF.

V and J are TRBV4-3 and TRBJ2-2; D perhaps matches TRBD2 (5 bases). V lost 0 bases and J 0 bases, leaving 14 bases between the germline ends. The CDR3 totals 18 residues. The germline CDR1 and CDR2 sequences are LGHNA and YSLEER. CDR3 nucleotide sequence: TGCGCCAGCAGCCAAGATGACGTCGGAGGTCCGAACACCGGGGAGCTGTTTTTT. It translates to CASSQDDVGGPNTGELFF.

The chain uses TRBV15 and TRBJ1-5, with unresolved D. V lost 3 bases and J 5 bases, leaving 14 bases between the germline ends. The CDR3 is 15 residues long. Per germline, CDR1 LNHNV and CDR2 YYDKDF (reference sequence). The CDR3 loop reads CATSSRPGPDQPQHF. CDR3 bases: TGTGCCACCAGCAGCCGACCAGGCCCAGATCAGCCCCAGCATTTT.

V usage is TRBV27 and J usage is TRBJ1-2, with 7 bases matching TRBD1. The CDR3 sequence is 16 residues long. Unmatched junction bases numbered 12, after V lost 0 bases and J lost 8 bases. Germline V gene lookup returns CDR1 MNHEY and CDR2 SMNVEV (reference sequence). This CDR3 reads CASSLSTHRDSAGYTF. CDR3 coding DNA: TGTGCCAGCAGTTTATCCACCCACCGGGACAGTGCGGGCTACACCTTC.

V is TRBV18 and J is TRBJ1-5; D is uncertain. The CDR3 loop spans 12 amino acids. Germline V gene lookup returns CDR1 KGHSH and CDR2 LQKENI. Trimming took off 5 bases at V and 7 bases at J, with 9 bases between the two ends. CDR3 loop: CASSGTAQPQHF. CDR3 nucleotides: TGTGCCAGCTCAGGTACAGCCCAGCCCCAGCATTTT.

The chain joins TRBV7-3 to TRBJ1-2, with TRBD1 as a possible D gene (6 bases). This CDR3 comprises 16 residues. Trimming stripped 3 bases from V and 1 base from J, with 15 bases between. In germline, CDR1 is SGHTA, CDR2 FQGTGA. The CDR3, as DNA: TGTGCCAGCAGCTTCGTAGGGGGTGGAGATAACTATGGCTACACCTTC. Translating gives CASSFVGGGDNYGYTF.

The chain carries TRBV4-1 and TRBJ1-5; possibly TRBD1 for D (6 bases). Trimming cost V 0 bases and J 5 bases, with 14 bases left between them. The CDR3 loop spans 16 amino acids. The germline V gene encodes CDR1 MGHRA and CDR2 YSYEKL. CDR3: CASSQDGWAGDQPQHF. The CDR3 DNA is TGCGCCAGCAGCCAAGATGGTTGGGCAGGGGATCAGCCCCAGCATTTT.

The genes are TRBV5-6 and TRBJ1-4; TRBD1 agrees at 9 bases. There are 14 residues in the CDR3. Germline assignment: CDR1 SGHDT and CDR2 YYEEEE. V shed 0 bases and J 7 bases; nucleotides not matched to a gene: 1. The DNA for the CDR3 is TGTGCCAGCAGCTTGGGGACAGGGGCTGAAAAACTGTTTTTT. Translated: CASSLGTGAEKLFF.

Within the sample, this clone is large. This rearrangement joins TRBV11-1 to TRBJ2-2; 7 bases are a match to TRBD2. V was pared by 5 bases and J by 6 bases, with 12 bases of the junction left unmatched. The CDR3 spans 16 residues. The germline CDR1 and CDR2 sequences are SGHAT and FQDESV (reference sequence). The chain's CDR3 is CASSPPGGGTAGELFF. In nucleotides, the CDR3 is TGTGCCAGCAGCCCCCCTGGGGGGGGAACAGCCGGGGAGCTGTTTTTT.

This clone was recorded a few times. The chain combines TRBV20-1 with TRBJ1-2, with D perhaps matching TRBD1 (5 bases). Germline V gene data show CDR1 as DFQATT and CDR2 as SNEGSKA (reference sequence). This CDR3 has 11 amino acids. The CDR3 here is CRQAGRYGYTF. In DNA, the CDR3 is TGCAGGCAGGCAGGGCGGTATGGCTACACCTTC.

This chain uses TRBV19 with TRBJ1-1; tentative D call: TRBD1 (5 bases). V lost 1 base, J lost 6 bases, and 12 bases lay in between. Per the germline V gene, CDR1 is LNHDA and CDR2 is SQIVND (reference sequence). The CDR3 runs to 14 residues. CDR3 in DNA: TGTGCCAGTAGTATAGGTCGAGCAGGGCCTGAAGCTTTCTTT. Protein product: CASSIGRAGPEAFF.

This chain links TRBV5-5 with TRBJ1-2; D is uncertain. CDR3 length equals 13 residues. Germline values: CDR1 SGHKS, CDR2 YYEKEE (reference sequence). Trimming left V 0 bases short and J 6 bases short, with 9 bases between. The CDR3 loop is CASSLAGVDGYTF. The CDR3 region has the DNA TGTGCCAGCAGCTTGGCCGGGGTTGATGGCTACACCTTC.

This clone was detected only once. The chain links TRBV18 to TRBJ2-7; 9 bases are shared with TRBD1. Losses at the gene ends were 4 bases for V and 0 bases for J; bases not matched to a gene: 4. This CDR3 has 15 residues. CDR1 and CDR2 (germline): KGHSH, LQKENI. The chain's CDR3 is CASSLGQGSSYEQYF. In nucleotides, the CDR3 is TGTGCCAGCTCACTGGGACAGGGCAGCTCCTACGAGCAGTACTTC. Filled out from reference TRBV18 and TRBJ2-7, the complete variable domain reads NAGVMQNPRHLVRRRGQEARLRCSPMKGHSHVYWYRQLPEEGLKFMVYLQKENIIDESGMPKERFSAEFPKEGPSILRIQQVVRGDSAAYFCASSLGQGSSYEQYFGPGTRLTVT.

Only one count was recorded for this clone. V is TRBV2 and J is TRBJ2-7; the D is unclear. V lost 10 bases, J lost 2 bases, and 12 bases lay in between. Germline V gene sequence: CDR1 SNHLY, CDR2 FYNNEI. The CDR3 extends over 12 amino acids. CDR3 residues: CAIQAAPYEQYF. DNA for the CDR3: TGTGCCATCCAGGCAGCACCCTACGAGCAGTACTTC. The full variable domain, completed using reference TRBV2 and TRBJ2-7, is EPEVTQTPSHQVTQMGQEVILRCVPISNHLYFYWYRQILGQKVEFLVSFYNNEISEKSEIFDDQFSVERPDGSNFTLKIRSTKLEDSAMYFCAIQAAPYEQYFGPGTRLTVT.

The gene calls are TRBV5-1 and TRBJ2-7; TRBD1 matches at 7 bases. This CDR3 has 14 residues. The V and J ends lost 0 bases and 7 bases, in that order; junction bases with no gene match: 7. The germline V gene encodes CDR1 SGHRS and CDR2 YFSETQ. The CDR3, as DNA: TGCGCCAGCAGCTTGGTGGGACAGACCACTGAGCAGTACTTC. Translating gives CASSLVGQTTEQYF.

The chain uses TRBV7-9 and TRBJ2-4, with D possibly being TRBD2 (5 bases). Germline V gene data show CDR1 as SEHNR and CDR2 as FQNEAQ (reference sequence). CDR3 length: 18 amino acids. Trimming took off 5 bases at V and 0 bases at J, with 20 bases between the two ends. The CDR3 sequence: CASSPPHLLDLAKNIQYF. The CDR3 nucleotides read TGTGCCAGCAGCCCGCCCCACCTACTAGATCTAGCCAAAAACATTCAGTACTTC.

This rearrangement joins TRBV18 to TRBJ2-1; D is possibly TRBD1 (6 bases). CDR1 and CDR2 from the germline V gene are KGHSH and LQKENI. V lost 2 bases, J lost 4 bases, and 12 bases lay in between. The CDR3 consists of 15 residues. The CDR3 sequence: CASSPGADSYNEQFF. The DNA of the CDR3 is TGTGCCAGCTCACCAGGGGCGGACAGTTACAATGAGCAGTTCTTC.

This sequence joins TRBV27 and TRBJ2-3, with D possibly matching TRBD2 (5 bases). Looked up from germline, CDR1 is MNHEY and CDR2 is SMNVEV (reference sequence). This CDR3 is built from 12 residues. CDR3 region: CVSAQRPDTQYF. The CDR3 DNA reads as TGTGTCTCAGCCCAGCGGCCAGATACGCAGTATTTT.

The chain carries TRBV11-2 and TRBJ1-2, with a weak D call TRBD1 (5 bases). Trimming left V 3 bases short and J 1 base short, with 12 bases between. Looked up from germline, CDR1 is SGHAT and CDR2 is FQNNGV. This CDR3 is 15 amino acids long. The chain's CDR3 is CASSLGQGSNYGYTF. The CDR3 DNA follows: TGTGCCAGCAGCTTGGGGCAGGGCAGTAACTATGGCTACACCTTC. The full variable domain, its missing parts supplied by reference TRBV11-2 and TRBJ1-2, is EAGVAQSPRYKIIEKRQSVAFWCNPISGHATLYWYQQILGQGPKLLIQFQNNGVVDDSQLPKDRFSAERLKGVDSTLKIQPAKLEDSAVYLCASSLGQGSNYGYTFGSGTRLTVV.

The chain employs TRBV6-6 and TRBJ1-5; no clear D gene. Trimming removed 1 base at V and 5 bases at J, with 9 bases between. Per the germline V gene, CDR1 is MNHNY and CDR2 is SVGAGI (reference sequence). The CDR3 totals 14 residues. For the CDR3, the DNA is TGTGCCAGCAGTTACTTTTCCAGATATCAGCCCCAGCATTTT. Its protein is CASSYFSRYQPQHF.

The V gene is TRBV6-7, the J gene TRBJ1-3; the D gene is possibly TRBD1 (6 bases). TRBV6-7 has ORF status, its function being uncertain. This CDR3 has 17 amino acids. Trimming took off 1 base at V and 1 base at J, with 14 bases between the two ends. For the CDR3, the DNA is TGTGCCAGCAGTTACTACGGGGGGCTGATATCTGGAAACACCATATATTTT. This sequence encodes CASSYYGGLISGNTIYF.

The CDR3 DNA follows: TGTGCCAGCAGCCTACCCGGGACAGGCCATGGCTACACCTTC. Translation: CASSLPGTGHGYTF. J is TRBJ1-2 and V is TRBV7-9, with 8 positions matching TRBD1. CDR1 is SEHNR and CDR2 is FQNEAQ in the germline V gene (reference sequence). With 5 bases clipped from V and 6 bases from J, the junction kept 8 bases outside the gene matches. The CDR3 is made up of 14 amino acids.

The chain links TRBV9 to TRBJ1-2; no reliable D call. The CDR3 consists of 15 residues. The germline V gene has CDR1 SGDLS and CDR2 YYNGEE. V was cut by 0 bases and J by 4 bases, with 13 bases left in between. CDR3 nucleotide sequence: TGTGCCAGCAGCGTAGAGCTGACACCTGGCTATGGCTACACCTTC. The encoded protein is CASSVELTPGYGYTF.

V and J are TRBV9 and TRBJ1-1; TRBD1 matches at 10 bases. The V gene's germline CDR1 is SGDLS and CDR2 YYNGEE. This CDR3 has 14 residues. The V and J ends lost 0 bases and 6 bases, in that order; junction bases with no gene match: 2. The CDR3 DNA sequence: TGTGCCAGCAGCGTAGGGGGACAGGGGTCTGAAGCTTTCTTT. Amino acids: CASSVGGQGSEAFF.